Shown below are 30 T cell receptor beta chains from a single sample sequenced in a study of CD8+CD57+ T cells in acquired aplastic anemia. TCR beta VDJ combinations and CDR3 sequences were profiled from genomic DNA. MiXCR, run by TCRdb on the reads, gives a single entry per CDR3 protein. This table has some 180,000 distinct CDR3 sequences, less than 55% appearing once. The sequenced sample consisted of sorted CD4+, CD8+, or CD8+CD57+ T cells (not recorded which) from PBMCs. The receptors derive from a human donor in good health.

CDR3 in amino acids: CASVTGGSQETQYF. The DNA of the CDR3 is TGTGCCAGTGTGACAGGGGGATCTCAAGAGACCCAGTACTTC. The V and J genes are TRBV27 and TRBJ2-5; 9 nucleotides line up with TRBD1. CDR1 and CDR2 (germline): MNHEY, SMNVEV (reference sequence). There are 14 residues in the CDR3. Trimming cost V 9 bases and J 2 bases; bases outside gene matches: 7.

V usage is TRBV10-1 and J usage is TRBJ1-1; no firm D call. This CDR3 is built from 12 residues. V lost 2 bases to trimming and J lost 5 bases, with 6 bases between them. Germline CDR1 is WNHNN and CDR2 is SYGVQD (reference sequence). CDR3 sequence (DNA): TGCGCCAGCAGTGAGACGGGTACTGAAGCTTTCTTT. It translates to CASSETGTEAFF.

This chain connects TRBV11-2 to TRBJ2-3, with TRBD2 identical over 8 bases. V was pared by 5 bases and J by 3 bases, with 7 bases of the junction left unmatched. Germline V lookup: CDR1 SGHAT, CDR2 FQNNGV. CDR3 length: 15 amino acids. The CDR3 DNA is TGTGCCAGCAGCCACTACCTAGCGGGTACAGATACGCAGTATTTT. Residues: CASSHYLAGTDTQYF.

This clonotype was recorded at least ten times. The chain is built from TRBV19 and TRBJ1-5, with no clear D. The CDR3 consists of 14 residues. Trimming left V 0 bases short and J 5 bases short, with 8 bases between. Germline-derived CDR1 and CDR2 are LNHDA and SQIVND (reference sequence). The CDR3 region is CASSIDRKYQPQHF. The DNA for the CDR3 is TGTGCCAGTAGTATAGATAGGAAATATCAGCCCCAGCATTTT.

The rearrangement links TRBV5-4 to TRBJ2-5; D unclear. Germline-derived CDR1 and CDR2 are SGHNT and YYREEE (reference sequence). The CDR3 is 11 amino acids. Trimming pared 4 bases from V and 5 bases from J, leaving 6 bases between. CDR3 protein: CASSDLETQYF. DNA for the CDR3: TGTGCCAGCAGCGATTTGGAGACCCAGTACTTC.

This clonotype came up many times. The junction and the germline gene differ at one end; a read error may be behind it. The rearrangement joins TRBV19 to TRBJ2-3, with D perhaps given as TRBD1 or TRBD2 (5 bases each). Germline lookup yields CDR1 LNHDA and CDR2 SQIVND (reference sequence). There are 14 residues in the CDR3. CDR3 sequence reads: CASRDPGSTGTQYF. DNA of the CDR3: TGTGCCAGTAGGGATCCGGGAAGCACAGGTACGCAGTATTTT.

Remarks on this clonotype: A junction boundary mismatches the germline segment, possibly from a read error. The rearrangement links TRBV7-2 to TRBJ2-7, with D maybe TRBD1 (6 bases). Germline lookup yields CDR1 SGHTA and CDR2 FQGNSA. The CDR3 is made up of 14 amino acids. The CDR3, as DNA: TGCGCCAGCAGCTTCCAGGGGAGCTCCTACGAGCAGTACTTC. Translation: CASSFQGSSYEQYF.

A few counts support this clonotype. The chain carries TRBV7-9 and TRBJ2-3, with TRBD2 as a possible D gene (5 bases). This CDR3 has 11 amino acids. CDR1 is SEHNR, CDR2 FQNEAQ, per germline (reference sequence). Deletions cut 0 bases from V and 12 bases from J, with 7 bases between. CDR3 residues: CASSLAGNQYF. In DNA, the CDR3 is TGTGCCAGCAGCTTAGCCGGGAATCAGTATTTT.

This clonotype has just a few counts. This chain links TRBV3-1 with TRBJ2-1, with D hard to call. This CDR3 region has 15 residues. The V end lost 2 bases, the J end lost 0 bases, and 8 bases lay between the germline ends. The V gene's germline CDR1 is LGHDT and CDR2 YNNKEL (reference sequence). The CDR3 here is CASSQSTSSYNEQFF. The DNA for the CDR3 is TGTGCCAGCAGCCAATCTACGAGCTCCTACAATGAGCAGTTCTTC.

There are a few counts of this clonotype. This chain links TRBV7-2 with TRBJ1-2; no reliable D call. The CDR3 spans 9 residues. Between the trimmed V and J ends, which lost 5 bases and 8 bases, there was a span of 3 bases. Germline CDR1 and CDR2: SGHTA and FQGNSA. The CDR3 is CASSRGYTF. The CDR3 DNA sequence: TGTGCCAGCAGCAGGGGCTACACCTTC.

With regard to this clonotype: One junction end disagrees with the germline gene, perhaps due to a read error. The V and J genes are TRBV11-1 and TRBJ2-3, with TRBD2 as a possible D gene (7 bases). Per germline, CDR1 SGHAT and CDR2 FQDESV (reference sequence). The CDR3 has 15 amino acids. CDR3 coding DNA: TGTGCCAGCAGCTTCGGGGGGCGAAACACAGATACGCGGTATTTT. Amino acids: CASSFGGRNTDTRYF.

V gene TRBV19 combines with J gene TRBJ2-1; 7 nucleotides match TRBD2. V lost 4 bases to trimming and J lost 1 base; unmatched junction nucleotides: 4. The CDR3 contains 15 residues. Germline values: CDR1 LNHDA, CDR2 SQIVND (reference sequence). This CDR3 reads CASSRGGGSYNEQFF. The CDR3 DNA follows: TGTGCCAGTAGTAGGGGGGGGGGATCCTACAATGAGCAGTTCTTC.

CDR3 protein: CASSMVATGELFF. For the CDR3, the DNA is TGTGCCAGTAGTATGGTTGCAACCGGGGAGCTGTTTTTT. The gene calls are TRBV19 and TRBJ2-2, with D unresolved. Per the germline V gene, CDR1 is LNHDA and CDR2 is SQIVND (reference sequence). The CDR3 sequence is 13 residues long. V was shortened by 3 bases and J by 5 bases, with 7 bases between the two germline ends.

V is TRBV10-3 and J is TRBJ1-5; D ambiguous. The germline V and J ends were trimmed by 3 bases and 4 bases, with 7 bases remaining between them. CDR1 is ENHRY and CDR2 is SYGVKD in the germline V gene. The CDR3 totals 13 residues. The CDR3 nucleotides read TGTGCCATCAGTGAAGGGAGAAATCAGCCCCAGCATTTT. It specifies CAISEGRNQPQHF.

The J gene is TRBJ2-3, the V gene TRBV25-1; the match to TRBD2 covers 9 bases. The CDR3 spans 17 residues. V was pared by 3 bases and J by 0 bases, with 7 bases of the junction left unmatched. Germline CDR1 is MGHDK and CDR2 is SYGVNS. The CDR3 nucleotides are TGTGCCAGCAGTGATCGTGCGACTAGCGGAAGCACAGATACGCAGTATTTT. Translation gives CASSDRATSGSTDTQYF.

To note about this clonotype: This clone may be a read error of a much larger clone one base away. This sequence joins TRBV9 and TRBJ1-3; D call uncertain. Trimming stripped 0 bases from V and 0 bases from J, with 4 bases between. This CDR3 has 14 amino acids. CDR1 is SGDLS and CDR2 is YYNGEE in the germline V gene. CDR3 sequence (DNA): TGTGCCAGCAGCGTAGTTGACTCTGGAAACACCATATATTTT. It yields the protein CASSVVDSGNTIYF.

This clonotype was counted between two and nine times. The rearrangement uses TRBV20-1 and TRBJ2-3; the match to TRBD2 covers 9 bases. Germline V gives CDR1 DFQATT, CDR2 SNEGSKA (reference sequence). The CDR3 has 15 residues. The V and J ends lost 0 bases and 8 bases, in that order; junction bases with no gene match: 9. The CDR3: CSARDPSGIWRTQYF. In nucleotides, the CDR3 is TGCAGTGCTAGAGACCCTAGCGGGATTTGGCGTACGCAGTATTTT.

The chain's CDR3 is CASSSQTGNTEAFF. CDR3 bases: TGTGCCAGCAGCTCCCAGACAGGGAACACTGAAGCTTTCTTT. V is TRBV7-9 and J is TRBJ1-1, with a weak D call TRBD1 (6 bases). The CDR3 spans 14 residues. Between the trimmed V and J ends, which lost 4 bases and 1 base, there was a span of 10 bases. Germline CDR1 and CDR2: SEHNR and FQNEAQ (reference sequence).

The CDR3 nucleotides are TGTGCCAGCTCGTTTCAACCGGGACAGGGACGATCCGCCAGCAATCAGCCCCAGCATTTT. Its protein product is CASSFQPGQGRSASNQPQHF. The chain carries TRBV12-3 or TRBV12-4 and TRBJ1-5; 9 bases match TRBD1. This CDR3 comprises 20 residues. V was clipped by 8 bases and J by 1 base; unmatched bases: 21.

At least ten counts were recorded for this clonotype. V is TRBV20-1 and J is TRBJ2-1, with TRBD2 matching over 15 bases. Germline V CDR1 and CDR2: DFQATT, SNEGSKA (reference sequence). V trimming: 3 bases; J trimming: 2 bases; junction bases outside the gene matches: 8. The CDR3 sequence is 18 residues long. This CDR3 reads CSASWTSGRAFPYNEQFF. The DNA of the CDR3 is TGCAGTGCTAGCTGGACTAGCGGGAGGGCCTTTCCCTACAATGAGCAGTTCTTC.

CDR3 DNA: TGTGCCAGTAGTATCACGGGAGGAACTACCTACGAGCAGTACTTC. Translated, it gives CASSITGGTTYEQYF. The rearrangement links TRBV19 to TRBJ2-7; TRBD2 matches 7 bases. Trimming cost V 3 bases and J 2 bases; bases outside gene matches: 7. CDR3 size: 15 residues. Germline values: CDR1 LNHDA, CDR2 SQIVND (reference sequence).

This clonotype was seen ten or more times. The V and J genes are TRBV20-1 and TRBJ1-2; TRBD1 matches at 7 bases. V shed 5 bases, J shed 1 base, and the junction held 4 bases outside the gene matches. The germline V gene has CDR1 DFQATT and CDR2 SNEGSKA (reference sequence). This CDR3 region has 13 residues. As DNA, the CDR3 is TGCAGTGCTTTTGACAGGGATAACTATGGCTACACCTTC. As protein: CSAFDRDNYGYTF.

This clonotype has a count of ten or more. The chain employs TRBV6-1 and TRBJ1-1; no firm D call. Trimming took off 6 bases at V and 3 bases at J, with 8 bases between the two ends. CDR3 length equals 12 residues. CDR1 is MNHNS and CDR2 is SASEGT in the germline V gene. CDR3 in DNA: TGTGCCAGCAGCCGTGTGGACACTGAAGCTTTCTTT. It translates to CASSRVDTEAFF.

This clonotype was detected only a few times. This sequence joins TRBV19 and TRBJ2-1; TRBD2 aligns across 13 bases. This CDR3 is 14 amino acids long. V lost 10 bases and J lost 4; bases outside the gene matches: 4. Germline CDR1 and CDR2: LNHDA and SQIVND (reference sequence). The CDR3 sequence: CATRLAGGYNEQFF. The CDR3 DNA reads TGTGCCACCAGACTAGCGGGGGGTTACAATGAGCAGTTCTTC. Looking up the rest from reference TRBV19 and TRBJ2-1 gives the full variable domain: DGGITQSPKYLFRKEGQNVTLSCEQNLNHDAMYWYRQDPGQGLRLIYYSQIVNDFQKGDIAEGYSVSREKKESFPLTVTSAQKNPTAFYLCATRLAGGYNEQFFGPGTRLTVL.

Remarks on this clonotype: This sequence may be a read error, since a much larger clone differs from it by one base. The V gene is TRBV20-1, the J gene TRBJ2-1; D uncertain. From germline, CDR1 is DFQATT and CDR2 SNEGSKA (reference sequence). The V end lost 7 bases, the J end lost 3 bases, and 19 bases lay between the germline ends. The CDR3 loop spans 15 amino acids. The DNA of the CDR3 is TGCAGTGTTAGTCTCGGGTCTCTCAACTACAATGAGCAGTTCTTC. Its protein is CSVSLGSLNYNEQFF.

V gene TRBV7-6 combines with J gene TRBJ2-2; TRBD2 matches at 8 bases. After removal of 4 bases from V and 7 bases from J, the junction contained 2 bases not matched to a gene. The CDR3 runs to 13 residues. The germline gives CDR1 SGHVS, CDR2 FNYEAQ. The DNA of the CDR3 is TGTGCCAGCAGCTCCGGGACTAGCGGGGAGCTGTTTTTT. This gives the protein CASSSGTSGELFF.

This chain connects TRBV7-2 to TRBJ2-7; D possibly matches TRBD1 or TRBD2 (5 bases each). With 5 bases removed from V and 7 bases from J, the gap between germline ends came to 21 bases. The CDR3 has 15 amino acids. CDR1 is SGHTA and CDR2 is FQGNSA in the germline V gene. The CDR3, as DNA: TGTGCCAGCAGCCAAGAGGGGCAGAGAACCGGGGAGCAGTACTTC. Encoded protein: CASSQEGQRTGEQYF.

The chain joins TRBV20-1 to TRBJ1-1; 9 bases align to TRBD1. This CDR3 is 13 amino acids long. Germline lookup yields CDR1 DFQATT and CDR2 SNEGSKA (reference sequence). V lost 8 bases and J lost 1; bases outside the gene matches: 5. CDR3 region: CSTGQGSNTEAFF. CDR3 nucleotides: TGCAGTACTGGACAGGGGTCGAACACTGAAGCTTTCTTT.

The chain carries TRBV29-1 and TRBJ2-6; the D is unclear. The CDR3 runs 13 residues. The germline V gene encodes CDR1 SQVTM and CDR2 ANQGSEA. Trimming cost V 5 bases and J 0 bases, with 5 bases left between them. This CDR3 reads CSVRVSGANVLTF. DNA of the CDR3: TGCAGCGTTCGGGTCTCTGGGGCCAACGTCCTGACTTTC. The full variable domain, its missing parts supplied by reference TRBV29-1 and TRBJ2-6, is SAVISQKPSRDICQRGTSLTIQCQVDSQVTMMFWYRQQPGQSLTLIATANQGSEATYESGFVIDKFPISRPNLTFSTLTVSNMSPEDSSIYLCSVRVSGANVLTFGAGSRLTVL.

About this clonotype: A read error may produce the germline difference seen at one junction end. V and J are TRBV12-3 or TRBV12-4 and TRBJ2-3, with 7 bases identical to TRBD1. CDR3 size: 12 residues. As DNA, the CDR3 is TGCGCCAGCAGTGCCGGGACAGTTACGCAGTATTTT. Its translation: CASSAGTVTQYF.